This T cell receptor beta chain emerged from a study of T cells of healthy individuals. Via MiXCR, TCRdb re-called the 5' RACE reads, giving one row per CDR3 protein. The data hold about 60,000 distinct CDR3 sequences, with roughly 15% observed a single time. This sequence originates from a human donor in good health.

The CDR3 DNA reads as TGTGCCAGCAGCCGGTGTCGGGGGAACATTCAGTACTTC. Translating it yields CASSRCRGNIQYF. This chain joins TRBV7-3 and TRBJ2-4, with D perhaps matching TRBD2 (6 bases). The length of the CDR3 is 13 residues. V dropped 5 bases and J dropped 7 bases, with 12 bases sitting between them. The germline V gene has CDR1 SGHTA and CDR2 FQGTGA.